A selection of T cell receptor beta chains follows, all from one sample in a study of human T cells and chemical hapten exposure. TCRdb fed the RACE reads into MiXCR, producing one record per CDR3 protein. The sample lists about 340,000 distinct CDR3 sequences; around 7% were seen once. The sequencing here drew on whole blood, taken in connection with sensitization to the hapten diphenylcyclopropenone (DPC). Receptors were obtained from a woman aged 18-35 years with alopecia areata. Some clones in this sample may be carry-over from other donors' samples. CDR3s include the opening cysteine and the closing phenylalanine or tryptophan. A D gene is named only where the DNA matches it firmly. Clone sizes are given selectively: once, few, many, or a class where the clone is expanded.

v_call	clone_size	d_call	j_call	cdr3_nt	cdr3_aa
TRBV20-1	NA	NA	TRBJ1-1	TGCAGTGCTTTATCAGCTTGGGGGGCTGCTGAAGCTTTCTTT	CSALSAWGAAEAFF
TRBV5-1	many	NA	TRBJ2-3	TGCGCCAGCAGCTTGGGGGAAAGCACAGATACGCAGTATTTT	CASSLGESTDTQYF
TRBV4-2	NA	TRBD1	TRBJ2-4	TGTGCCAGCAGCCCAGGGGCACAGGGGTTAGCCAAAAACATTCAGTACTTC	CASSPGAQGLAKNIQYF
TRBV20-1	NA	TRBD1	TRBJ1-2	TGCAGTGCCACAGGGGGAGGGATTAGGTACTACACCTTC	CSATGGGIRYYTF
TRBV7-2	NA	NA	TRBJ2-1	TGTGCCAGCAGCTTAGGGGTAGGGGTTTATGAGCAGTTCTTC	CASSLGVGVYEQFF
TRBV20-1	NA	TRBD2	TRBJ2-1	TGCAGTGCTAGAGTCCTAGCGGGGAGGCAGTTCTTC	CSARVLAGRQFF
TRBV7-9	many	NA	TRBJ1-2	TGTGCCAGCAGCGTACAAACAGGGTCTGTGAATGGCTACACCTTC	CASSVQTGSVNGYTF
TRBV3-1	few	NA	TRBJ1-5	TGTGCCAGCAGCCAAGGGACCTTTTATAGCAATCAGCCCCAGCATTTT	CASSQGTFYSNQPQHF
TRBV10-3	few	NA	TRBJ1-2	TGTGCCATCAGTGAGTCAAGGGGGGCGCACGGCTACACCTTC	CAISESRGAHGYTF
TRBV7-2	many	NA	TRBJ1-6	TGTGCCAGCAGCTTAGGTCGACGGACATTTACTAGCTCCTATAATTCACCCCTCCACTTT	CASSLGRRTFTSSYNSPLHF
TRBV7-9	few	NA	TRBJ2-5	TGTGCCAGCAGCCCGCAGGGAGCGACACCCCAAGAGACCCAGTACTTC	CASSPQGATPQETQYF